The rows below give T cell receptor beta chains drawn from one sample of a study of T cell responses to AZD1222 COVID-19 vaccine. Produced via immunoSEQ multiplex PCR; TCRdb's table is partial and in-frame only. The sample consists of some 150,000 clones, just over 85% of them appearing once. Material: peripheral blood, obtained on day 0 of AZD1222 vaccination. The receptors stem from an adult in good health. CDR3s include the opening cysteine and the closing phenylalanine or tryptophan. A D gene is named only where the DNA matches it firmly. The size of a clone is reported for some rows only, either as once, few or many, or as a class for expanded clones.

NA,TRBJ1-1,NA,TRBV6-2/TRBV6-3,CASSPQGPGVGTEAFF,TGTGCCAGCAGTCCCCAAGGACCTGGGGTGGGCACTGAAGCTTTCTTT
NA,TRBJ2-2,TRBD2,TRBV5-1,CASSLRRGVAGAHGELFF,TGCGCCAGCAGCCTCCGAAGGGGCGTAGCGGGAGCGCACGGGGAGCTGTTTTTT
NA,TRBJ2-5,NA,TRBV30,CAWRSGRYQETQYF,TGTGCCTGGAGGTCGGGACGGTACCAAGAGACCCAGTACTTC
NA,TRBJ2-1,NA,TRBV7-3,CASSPYSRNNEQFF,TGTGCCAGCAGCCCGTATTCTCGAAACAATGAGCAGTTCTTC
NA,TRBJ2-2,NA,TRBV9,CASNRQDNTGELFF,TGTGCCAGCAACCGACAGGATAACACCGGGGAGCTGTTTTTT
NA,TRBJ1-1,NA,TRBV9,CASSVGGTNTEAFF,TGTGCCAGCAGCGTAGGAGGTACAAACACTGAAGCTTTCTTT
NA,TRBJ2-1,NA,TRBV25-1,CASSELHRDREDEQFF,TGTGCCAGCAGTGAACTCCACCGTGACAGGGAGGATGAGCAGTTCTTC
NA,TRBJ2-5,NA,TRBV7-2,CASSLLWTQYF,TGTGCCAGCAGCTTATTATGGACCCAGTACTTC
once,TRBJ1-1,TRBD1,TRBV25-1,CASMGQGAPNRLNTEAFF,TGTGCCAGCATGGGACAGGGGGCGCCGAACCGTCTGAACACTGAAGCTTTCTTT
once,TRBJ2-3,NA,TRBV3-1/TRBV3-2,CASSQILGDTQYF,TGTGCCAGCAGCCAAATACTAGGAGATACGCAGTATTTT
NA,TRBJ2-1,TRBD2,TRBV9,CASSLTSGSSYNEQFF,TGTGCCAGCAGCTTGACTAGCGGCAGCTCCTACAATGAGCAGTTCTTC
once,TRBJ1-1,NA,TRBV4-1,CASSRTGTEAFF,TGCGCCAGCAGCCGGACCGGCACTGAAGCTTTCTTT
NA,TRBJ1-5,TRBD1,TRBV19,CASTEWARGLGQPQHF,TGTGCCAGTACGGAATGGGCCAGGGGGCTAGGTCAGCCCCAGCATTTT
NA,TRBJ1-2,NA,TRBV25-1,CASSKTENYGYTF,TGTGCCAGCAGTAAGACAGAGAACTATGGCTACACCTTC
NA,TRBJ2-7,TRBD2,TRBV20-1,CSLGGGYEQYF,TGCAGTCTCGGGGGGGGTTACGAGCAGTACTTC
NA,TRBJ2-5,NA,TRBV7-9,CASSLAPLHETQYF,TGTGCCAGCAGCTTAGCCCCCTTGCATGAGACCCAGTACTTC
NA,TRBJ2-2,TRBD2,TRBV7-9,CASSFGTSGNTGELFF,TGTGCCAGCAGCTTTGGGACTAGCGGGAACACCGGGGAGCTGTTTTTT
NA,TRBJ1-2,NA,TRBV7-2,CASSRLKANGYTF,TGTGCCAGCAGCCGTCTTAAAGCGAATGGCTACACCTTC
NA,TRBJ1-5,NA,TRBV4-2,CASSQGGGPQHF,TGTGCCAGCAGCCAAGGCGGGGGGCCCCAGCATTTT
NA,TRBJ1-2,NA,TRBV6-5,CASSYGGAHGYTF,TGTGCCAGCAGTTACGGTGGGGCTCATGGCTACACCTTC
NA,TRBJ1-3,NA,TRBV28,CASSLGGSAGNTIYF,TGTGCCAGCAGTTTGGGGGGTTCGGCTGGAAACACCATATATTTT
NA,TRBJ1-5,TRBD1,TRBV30,CASSPGQGVPSNQPQHF,TGTGCCTCTTCACCGGGACAGGGGGTACCTAGCAATCAGCCCCAGCATTTT
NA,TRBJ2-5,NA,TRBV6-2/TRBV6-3,CASSYAGRETQYF,TGTGCCAGCAGTTACGCAGGGAGAGAGACCCAGTACTTC
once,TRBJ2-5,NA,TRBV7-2,CASSLGGEATQYF,TGTGCCAGCAGCTTGGGCGGGGAGGCGACCCAGTACTTC
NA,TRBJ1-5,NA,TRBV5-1,CASSLASDQPQHF,TGCGCCAGCAGCTTGGCCTCGGATCAGCCCCAGCATTTT
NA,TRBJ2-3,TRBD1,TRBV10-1,CASSDGQGADTQYF,TGCGCCAGCAGTGACGGGCAGGGGGCAGATACGCAGTATTTT
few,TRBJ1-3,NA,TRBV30,CAWSHVTGGAPQGF,TGTGCCTGGAGCCACGTAACGGGAGGGGCACCACAGGGCTTT
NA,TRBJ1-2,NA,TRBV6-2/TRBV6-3,CASSGTSQDGYTF,TGTGCCAGCAGTGGGACTTCCCAGGATGGCTACACCTTC
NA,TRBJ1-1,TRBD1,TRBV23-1,CASSRVMRGPRESMNTEAFF,TGCGCCAGCAGTCGAGTGATGAGGGGGCCAAGAGAAAGCATGAACACTGAAGCTTTCTTT
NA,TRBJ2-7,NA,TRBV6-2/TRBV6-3,CASSPYSEQYF,TGTGCCAGCAGCCCCTACTCCGAGCAGTACTTC
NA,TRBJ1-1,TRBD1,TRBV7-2,CASSVETGAGFAEAFF,TGTGCCAGCAGCGTAGAGACAGGGGCCGGTTTTGCTGAAGCTTTCTTT
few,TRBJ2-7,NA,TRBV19,CASSIGVMPSYEQYF,TGTGCCAGTAGTATAGGTGTGATGCCCTCCTACGAGCAGTACTTC
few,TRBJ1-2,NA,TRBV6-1,CASSESTFYGYTF,TGTGCCAGCAGTGAAAGCACGTTCTATGGCTACACCTTC
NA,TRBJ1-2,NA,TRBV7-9,CASSLGRVNNMNGYTF,TGTGCCAGCAGCTTAGGTAGGGTCAACAATATGAATGGCTACACCTTC
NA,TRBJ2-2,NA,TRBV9,CASSVGLAGGGELFF,TGTGCCAGCAGCGTAGGGCTAGCCGGCGGCGGGGAGCTGTTTTTT
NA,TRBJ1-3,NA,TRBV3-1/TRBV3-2,CASSSRASSGNTIYF,TGTGCCAGCAGCTCCCGGGCCTCCTCTGGAAACACCATATATTTT
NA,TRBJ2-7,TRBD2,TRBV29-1,CSVEDGKREVYEQYF,TGCAGCGTTGAAGATGGAAAGCGGGAGGTGTACGAGCAGTACTTC
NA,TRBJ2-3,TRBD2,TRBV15,CATSTGGRTTDTQYF,TGTGCCACCAGCACGGGCGGGAGGACCACAGATACGCAGTATTTT
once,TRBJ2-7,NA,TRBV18,CASSPGAGNEQYF,TGTGCCAGCTCACCAGGGGCCGGTAACGAGCAGTACTTC
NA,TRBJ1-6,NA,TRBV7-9,CATRSGNSPLHF,TGTGCGACTAGATCCGGGAATTCACCCCTCCACTTT
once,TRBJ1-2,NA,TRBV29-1,CSAGDYGYTF,TGCAGCGCGGGGGACTATGGCTACACCTTC
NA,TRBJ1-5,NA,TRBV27,CASQSQGGQPQHF,TGTGCCAGCCAAAGTCAGGGTGGGCAGCCCCAGCATTTT
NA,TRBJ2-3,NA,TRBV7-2,CASSQRMYPDTQYF,TGTGCCAGCAGCCAGAGGATGTACCCAGATACGCAGTATTTT
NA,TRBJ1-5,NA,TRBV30,CAWSVGGAGNQPQHF,TGTGCCTGGAGTGTGGGGGGCGCCGGCAATCAGCCCCAGCATTTT
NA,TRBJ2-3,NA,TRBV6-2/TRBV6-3,CASSLTTQTDTQYF,TGTGCCAGCAGTTTAACTACCCAAACAGATACGCAGTATTTT
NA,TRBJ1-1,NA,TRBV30,CAWTDRSTEAFF,TGTGCCTGGACGGACAGAAGCACTGAAGCTTTCTTT
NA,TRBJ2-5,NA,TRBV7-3,CASSLTAGQETQYF,TGTGCCAGCAGCTTAACGGCAGGACAAGAGACCCAGTACTTC
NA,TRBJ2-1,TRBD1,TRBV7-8,CASSFPGQGTYNEQFF,TGTGCCAGCAGCTTTCCGGGACAGGGGACCTACAATGAGCAGTTCTTC
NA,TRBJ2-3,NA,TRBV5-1,CASSFPRQDFTDTQYF,TGCGCCAGCAGCTTCCCCAGACAGGACTTCACAGATACGCAGTATTTT
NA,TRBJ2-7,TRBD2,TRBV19,CASSIGWGGHTRGEQYF,TGTGCCAGTAGTATAGGGTGGGGAGGGCACACGCGAGGCGAGCAGTACTTC
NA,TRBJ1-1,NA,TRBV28,CASSLRLTEAFF,TGTGCCAGCAGTTTAAGACTTACTGAAGCTTTCTTT